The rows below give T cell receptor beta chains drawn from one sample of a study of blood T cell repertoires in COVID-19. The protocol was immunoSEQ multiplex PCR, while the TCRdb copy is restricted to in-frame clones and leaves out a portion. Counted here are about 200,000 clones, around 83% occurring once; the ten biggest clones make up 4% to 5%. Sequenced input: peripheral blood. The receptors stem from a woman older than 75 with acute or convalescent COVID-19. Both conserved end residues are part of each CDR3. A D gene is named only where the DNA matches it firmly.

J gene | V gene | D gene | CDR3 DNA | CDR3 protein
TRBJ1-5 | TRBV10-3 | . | TGTGCCATCGGATTCCAGGAAAATCAGCCCCAGCATTTT | CAIGFQENQPQHF
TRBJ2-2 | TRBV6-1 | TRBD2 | TGTGCCAGCAGTGAACTAGCGGGCCTTACCGGGGAGCTGTTTTTT | CASSELAGLTGELFF
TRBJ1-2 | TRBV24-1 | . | TGTGCCACCTTCACAGAGAACTATGGCTACACCTTC | CATFTENYGYTF
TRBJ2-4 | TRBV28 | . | TGTGCCAGCGGGTGGGGTGGGGGCCAACGTTACTTC | CASGWGGGQRYF
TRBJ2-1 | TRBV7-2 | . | TGTGCCAGCAGCTTACTTGCGGATGCCTACAATGAGCAGTTCTTC | CASSLLADAYNEQFF
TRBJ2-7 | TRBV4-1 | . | TGCGCCAGCAGCCGGCTCCTCATCACACGGGAGCGTACTACCTACGAGCAGTACTTC | CASSRLLITRERTTYEQYF
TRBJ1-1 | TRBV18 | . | TGTGCCAGCTCACCCGAACAGCCCCTTGAAGCTTTCTTT | CASSPEQPLEAFF
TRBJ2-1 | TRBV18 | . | TGTGCCAGCTCGCCCCTCCCCGGCTCCTACAATGAGCAGTTCTTC | CASSPLPGSYNEQFF
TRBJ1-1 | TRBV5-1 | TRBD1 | TGCGCCAGCAGGGACAGGGGGTTGAACACTGAAGCTTTCTTT | CASRDRGLNTEAFF
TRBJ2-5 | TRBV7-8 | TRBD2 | TGTGCCAGCAGTCGGACTAGCGGATCTTACCAAGAGACCCAGTACTTC | CASSRTSGSYQETQYF
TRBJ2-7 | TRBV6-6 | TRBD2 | TGTGCCAGCAGTGGGGGGGGGTCCTGGGTAAGGGAGCAGTACTTC | CASSGGGSWVREQYF
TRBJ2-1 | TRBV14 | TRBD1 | TGTGCCAGCAGCCCGGGACAGAGCTCCTACAATGAGCAGTTCTTC | CASSPGQSSYNEQFF
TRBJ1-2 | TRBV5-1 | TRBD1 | TGCGCCAGCAGCTTGGTAGGGACAGTGCAAGGCTACACCTTC | CASSLVGTVQGYTF
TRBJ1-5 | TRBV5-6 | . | TGTGCCAGCAGCTTGGACAGGGATCAGCCCCAGCATTTT | CASSLDRDQPQHF
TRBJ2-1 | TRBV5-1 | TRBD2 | TGCGCCAGCTACAGCGGGGCTGACAATGAGCAGTTCTTC | CASYSGADNEQFF
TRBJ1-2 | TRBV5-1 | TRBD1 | TGCGCCAGCAGCTTGGCCACAGGGGGCGATGGCTACACCTTC | CASSLATGGDGYTF
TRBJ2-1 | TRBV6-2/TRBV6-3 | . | TGTGCCAGCAGCCAACGGGATGAGCAGTTCTTC | CASSQRDEQFF
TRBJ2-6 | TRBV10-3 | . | TGTGCCATCAGTGTGGCTAGCACCCTCTCAGCGGGGGCCAACGTCCTGACTTTC | CAISVASTLSAGANVLTF